A selection of T cell receptor beta chains follows, all from one sample in a study of CD4+ T cells in melanoma. Assay: immunoSEQ multiplex PCR; the TCRdb copy retains only in-frame clones and omits some. This table has roughly 140,000 clones, about nine tenths appearing once. These receptors came from a human donor with melanoma. The CDR3 runs from the conserved cysteine through the conserved F or W. A D gene is named only where the DNA matches it firmly. A clone size is listed for some rows: how often the clone was seen (once, few, many), or a class if it is expanded.

CDR3 protein | CDR3 DNA | D gene | J gene | clone size | V gene
CSVAGSGGATDTQYF | TGCAGCGTTGCAGGTAGCGGGGGGGCAACAGATACGCAGTATTTT | TRBD2 | TRBJ2-3 | . | TRBV29-1
CAWSAGGARARIGPALFF | TGTGCCTGGAGTGCTGGAGGGGCCCGGGCTCGTATTGGCCCTGCGCTGTTTTTT | . | TRBJ2-2 | once | TRBV30
CASSVKERREAFF | TGTGCCAGTAGTGTTAAAGAGCGCAGGGAGGCTTTCTTT | . | TRBJ1-1 | . | TRBV19
CASKNLGHNYGYTF | TGTGCCAGCAAGAATCTGGGACACAACTATGGCTACACCTTC | . | TRBJ1-2 | . | TRBV2
CASRLAGVETQYF | TGTGCCAGCAGACTAGCGGGGGTTGAGACCCAGTACTTC | TRBD2 | TRBJ2-5 | . | TRBV14
CASSHGVLQQSPSYEQYF | TGCGCCAGCAGCCATGGCGTGCTACAACAGAGCCCCTCCTACGAGCAGTACTTC | . | TRBJ2-7 | once | TRBV4-1
CASSLLTSGGANEQFF | TGTGCCAGCAGCTTACTGACTAGCGGGGGGGCAAATGAGCAGTTCTTC | TRBD2 | TRBJ2-1 | . | TRBV11-2
CASSLGEQGVYGYTF | TGCGCCAGCAGCTTGGGGGAACAGGGTGTCTATGGTTACACCTTC | . | TRBJ1-2 | . | TRBV5-1
CASSTETDYGYTF | TGTGCCAGCTCGACCGAGACAGATTATGGCTACACCTTC | . | TRBJ1-2 | . | TRBV18
CASSLGRGTEAFF | TGTGCCAGCAGTCTAGGGAGGGGTACTGAAGCTTTCTTT | . | TRBJ1-1 | . | TRBV27
CASRRTVNSPLHF | TGTGCCAGCAGGAGGACAGTTAATTCACCCCTCCACTTT | . | TRBJ1-6 | once | TRBV25-1
CASTSSGGASEQYF | TGCGCCAGCACCTCTAGCGGGGGGGCCAGCGAGCAGTACTTC | TRBD2 | TRBJ2-7 | . | TRBV10-2
CASSLVGGRAGFYEQYF | TGTGCCAGCAGCTTAGTAGGAGGCAGGGCGGGATTCTACGAGCAGTACTTC | . | TRBJ2-7 | . | TRBV7-9
CASSRELYQPQHF | TGTGCCAGCAGCAGGGAACTATATCAGCCCCAGCATTTT | . | TRBJ1-5 | . | TRBV6-1
CASIAAVSYNSPLHF | TGTGCCAGCATTGCGGCAGTATCCTATAATTCACCCCTCCACTTT | . | TRBJ1-6 | . | TRBV2
CASSGSSYEQYF | TGTGCCAGCAGTGGGAGTTCCTACGAGCAGTACTTC | . | TRBJ2-7 | . | TRBV2
CASSTEGQPNQPQHF | TGTGCCAGCAGCACAGAGGGCCAGCCCAATCAGCCCCAGCATTTT | . | TRBJ1-5 | . | TRBV9
CASSIGTGNTEAFF | TGCGCCAGCAGCATCGGGACAGGGAACACTGAAGCTTTCTTT | TRBD1 | TRBJ1-1 | . | TRBV5-1
CASSQGAQGYTF | TGTGCCAGCAGTCAGGGGGCACAGGGCTACACCTTC | TRBD1 | TRBJ1-2 | once | TRBV7-9